The sequence of this TCR beta chain was determined in a study of blood T cell repertoires in COVID-19. Background on the study: COVID-19 samples collected from the United States, Italy and Spain covered acute and convalescent phases. From T cells, B-cell-depleted T cells, or PBMCs came the material, which was cDNA or gDNA.

In the original workflow: Counts of nucleated cells, estimated from reference gene primer amplification, were obtained. TCRdb keeps only in-frame clones here, not all; method: immunoSEQ multiplex PCR. The V and J calls and clone size were taken over from that table, and D and trimming were inferred from the DNA. The sample yields around 150,000 clones, about nine tenths seen once. The CDR3 covers 13 residues. CDR1 is MGHDK, CDR2 SYGVNS, per germline. V dropped 1 base and J dropped 7 bases, with 10 bases sitting between them. The chain recombines TRBV25-1 with TRBJ1-1; the D is unclear. The specimen was peripheral blood. The receptor was isolated from a human donor with COVID-19, enrolled during active disease. The donor label of this sample is uncertain. The CDR3 region is CASSELQVSEAFF. CDR3 nucleotides: TGTGCCAGCAGTGAATTGCAAGTGAGTGAAGCTTTCTTT.